Each of the 22 T cell receptor beta chains below was sequenced from the same sample in a study of T cell responses to AZD1222 COVID-19 vaccine. The assay was immunoSEQ multiplex PCR, and TCRdb's table has in-frame clones only and misses some. Among about 120,000 clones, 75% to 90% were seen once, and the ten largest hold roughly 2.4%. The source material was peripheral blood, sampled on day 0 of AZD1222 vaccination. Every receptor here comes from an adult in good health.

V usage is TRBV19 and J usage is TRBJ1-5; D unresolved. Trimming cost V 3 bases and J 0 bases, with 6 bases left between them. Germline CDR1 LNHDA, CDR2 SQIVND (reference sequence). The CDR3 length is 14 residues. CDR3 sequence: CASSMGNSNQPQHF. CDR3 bases: TGTGCCAGTAGTATGGGGAATAGCAATCAGCCCCAGCATTTT.

The genes are TRBV4-1 and TRBJ1-2; 9 nucleotides match TRBD1. Germline CDR1 MGHRA, CDR2 YSYEKL. The CDR3 consists of 14 residues. V shed 3 bases and J 8 bases; nucleotides not matched to a gene: 7. The chain's CDR3 is CASSQLQGAHGYTF. In DNA form, the CDR3 reads TGCGCCAGCAGCCAGCTACAGGGGGCGCACGGCTACACCTTC.

The rearrangement uses TRBV7-9 and TRBJ1-1; D might be TRBD1 (5 bases). Germline CDR1 is SEHNR and CDR2 is FQNEAQ (reference sequence). The V and J ends lost 3 bases and 2 bases respectively, with 13 bases between them. This CDR3 spans 15 amino acids. The DNA for the CDR3 is TGTGCCAGCAGCTTTGTTACCCAGGGTAACACTGAAGCTTTCTTT. Amino acid sequence: CASSFVTQGNTEAFF. Together with reference TRBV7-9 and TRBJ1-1, the CDR3 gives the full variable domain: DTGVSQNPRHKITKRGQNVTFRCDPISEHNRLYWYRQTLGQGPEFLTYFQNEAQLEKSRLLSDRFSAERPKGSFSTLEIQRTEQGDSAMYLCASSFVTQGNTEAFFGQGTRLTVV.

The chain couples TRBV15 to TRBJ2-3; 14 bases are a match to TRBD2. Germline CDR1 reads LNHNV; CDR2 reads YYDKDF (reference sequence). The CDR3 runs 16 residues. Germline trimming cut 5 bases from V and 3 bases from J; bases unmatched to any gene: 4. Here the CDR3 reads CATSRWTSGRTDTQYF. The CDR3 coding sequence is TGTGCCACCAGCCGATGGACTAGCGGGAGGACAGATACGCAGTATTTT.

The V call is TRBV28, the J call TRBJ1-1, with a possible D match to TRBD1 (6 bases). The V gene lost 4 bases and the J gene lost 1 base, with 16 bases spanning the gap. Germline values: CDR1 MDHEN, CDR2 SYDVKM. The CDR3 is made up of 16 amino acids. CDR3 DNA sequence: TGTGCCAGCAGTTCCCCGAGGGGGGGGCCGAACACTGAAGCTTTCTTT. The encoded protein is CASSSPRGGPNTEAFF.

The chain joins TRBV28 to TRBJ1-1; no definite D call. The V gene's germline CDR1 is MDHEN and CDR2 SYDVKM. Trimming left V 5 bases short and J 0 bases short, with 13 bases between. This CDR3 has 15 amino acids. The CDR3 nucleotides read TGTGCCAGCAGTCCCTGGGGAGTCATGAACACTGAAGCTTTCTTT. Translating it yields CASSPWGVMNTEAFF.

The chain employs TRBV10-3 and TRBJ1-4; D gene uncertain. The CDR3 totals 14 residues. Trimming took off 3 bases at V and 4 bases at J, with 9 bases between the two ends. The germline V gene has CDR1 ENHRY and CDR2 SYGVKD. The CDR3 DNA sequence: TGTGCCATCAGTGACGGACGGGGTAATGAAAAACTGTTTTTT. Its translation: CAISDGRGNEKLFF.

The genes are TRBV25-1 and TRBJ1-4, with no clear D. This CDR3 has 15 amino acids. Germline V gene sequence: CDR1 MGHDK, CDR2 SYGVNS. V shed 3 bases and J shed 0 bases, with 8 bases lying between them. The CDR3 sequence: CASSDPGATNEKLFF. The CDR3 coding sequence is TGTGCCAGCAGTGATCCCGGGGCAACTAATGAAAAACTGTTTTTT. The variable domain in full, with the rest retrieved from reference TRBV25-1 and TRBJ1-4, is EADIYQTPRYLVIGTGKKITLECSQTMGHDKMYWYQQDPGMELHLIHYSYGVNSTEKGDLSSESTVSRIRTEHFPLTLESARPSHTSQYLCASSDPGATNEKLFFGSGTQLSVL.

CDR3 coding DNA: TGCAGTGCTAGTCAAGCTTCGGCAACTAATGAAAAACTGTTTTTT. Translation: CSASQASATNEKLFF. V and J are TRBV20-1 and TRBJ1-4; no clear D gene. Trimming pared 3 bases from V and 0 bases from J, leaving 11 bases between. The CDR3 loop spans 15 amino acids. Germline assignment: CDR1 DFQATT and CDR2 SNEGSKA (reference sequence).

The chain recombines TRBV6-4 with TRBJ2-1; 11 bases map to TRBD2. Germline trimming cut 5 bases from V and 4 bases from J; bases unmatched to any gene: 10. The CDR3 has 17 amino acids. The germline CDR1 and CDR2 sequences are MRHNA and SNTAGT. This chain's CDR3 is CASSPTGTSGIYNEQFF. CDR3 DNA: TGTGCCAGCAGTCCCACCGGGACTAGCGGAATATACAATGAGCAGTTCTTC.

This clone was seen more than once but under ten times. The genes are TRBV14 and TRBJ2-2; 12 nucleotides align to TRBD2. Germline V CDR1 and CDR2: SGHDN, FVKESK. Trimming took 3 bases from V and 7 from J; bases not matched to a gene: 6. The CDR3 runs to 16 residues. CDR3 sequence reads: CASSHQTSGRVGELFF. The CDR3 DNA reads as TGTGCCAGCAGCCACCAGACTAGCGGGAGAGTCGGGGAGCTGTTTTTT.

The chain carries TRBV28 and TRBJ2-4; D may be TRBD1 or TRBD2 (7 bases each). CDR3 length: 18 amino acids. V was cut by 7 bases and J by 1 base, with 23 bases left in between. Per the germline V gene, CDR1 is MDHEN and CDR2 is SYDVKM. Here the CDR3 reads CASTTQGGGSAAKNIQYF. CDR3 in DNA: TGTGCCAGCACCACCCAAGGGGGCGGGAGCGCGGCCAAAAACATTCAGTACTTC.

The chain uses TRBV3-1 (or the pseudogene TRBV3-2) and TRBJ2-2; 9 positions match TRBD2. The CDR3 loop spans 16 amino acids. CDR1 and CDR2 from the germline V gene are LGHDT and YNNKEL (reference sequence). Trimming at V came to 1 base and at J to 2 bases, leaving 2 bases not matched to a gene. CDR3 sequence (DNA): TGTGCCAGCAGCCAAGGACTAGCGGCAAACACCGGGGAGCTGTTTTTT. Translated: CASSQGLAANTGELFF.

The gene calls are TRBV19 and TRBJ1-5; D gene ambiguous. V was trimmed by 0 bases and J by 5 bases, leaving 8 bases between them. The CDR3 totals 14 residues. Germline V gene lookup returns CDR1 LNHDA and CDR2 SQIVND (reference sequence). The CDR3 loop reads CASSIDSQDQPQHF. The CDR3 nucleotides read TGTGCCAGTAGTATAGATAGCCAGGATCAGCCCCAGCATTTT.

This chain links TRBV28 with TRBJ2-3; the match to TRBD2 covers 9 bases. Per germline, CDR1 MDHEN and CDR2 SYDVKM. CDR3 size: 15 residues. V lost 8 bases, J lost 0 bases, and 6 bases stayed unmatched. CDR3 nucleotide sequence: TGTGCCAGCCAACGGCGGGGGGGTAGCACAGATACGCAGTATTTT. As protein: CASQRRGGSTDTQYF.

This clone was observed a handful of times. The V call is TRBV2, the J call TRBJ2-7, with TRBD1 as a possible D gene (6 bases). Trimming pared 8 bases from V and 2 bases from J, leaving 19 bases between. The CDR3 runs to 15 residues. The germline V gene encodes CDR1 SNHLY and CDR2 FYNNEI. The CDR3 loop reads CASSDAGRGAYEQYF. CDR3 in DNA: TGTGCCAGCTCCGACGCGGGCAGGGGCGCCTACGAGCAGTACTTC. The variable domain in full, completed from reference TRBV2 and TRBJ2-7, reads EPEVTQTPSHQVTQMGQEVILRCVPISNHLYFYWYRQILGQKVEFLVSFYNNEISEKSEIFDDQFSVERPDGSNFTLKIRSTKLEDSAMYFCASSDAGRGAYEQYFGPGTRLTVT.

The rearrangement links TRBV3-1 (or the pseudogene TRBV3-2) to TRBJ1-2, with D tentatively TRBD1 (5 bases). V was clipped by 5 bases and J by 2 bases, with 9 bases between them. This CDR3 comprises 13 residues. In germline, CDR1 is LGHDT, CDR2 YNNKEL (reference sequence). The CDR3 here is CASSGALNYGYTF. The CDR3 coding sequence is TGTGCCAGCAGCGGGGCGTTGAACTATGGCTACACCTTC.

The J gene is TRBJ2-3, the V gene TRBV29-1; TRBD2 might be the D (5 bases). V was cut by 1 base and J by 2 bases, with 10 bases left in between. The CDR3 is 14 residues long. Looked up from germline, CDR1 is SQVTM and CDR2 is ANQGSEA. Here the CDR3 reads CSVEAGRNTDTQYF. DNA of the CDR3: TGCAGCGTTGAAGCTGGGAGAAACACAGATACGCAGTATTTT.

The genes are TRBV3-1 (or the pseudogene TRBV3-2) and TRBJ2-7; tentatively, D is TRBD2 (5 bases). V was clipped by 7 bases and J by 1 base, with 11 bases between them. The germline CDR1 and CDR2 sequences are LGHDT and YNNKEL (reference sequence). CDR3 length: 13 amino acids. CDR3 sequence (DNA): TGTGCCAGCAACCGAGGGAATTCCTACGAGCAGTACTTC. Translating it yields CASNRGNSYEQYF.

This sequence joins TRBV7-9 and TRBJ2-7; 10 nucleotides align to TRBD1. The V gene end was trimmed by 6 bases and the J gene end by 0 bases; junction bases not matched to a gene: 5. CDR3 length: 15 residues. Germline V gene sequence: CDR1 SEHNR, CDR2 FQNEAQ (reference sequence). CDR3 sequence reads: CASSWDRGSSYEQYF. The CDR3 nucleotides are TGTGCCAGCAGTTGGGACAGGGGAAGCTCCTACGAGCAGTACTTC.

This chain links TRBV29-1 with TRBJ1-1; unclear D gene. The CDR3 is made up of 10 amino acids. V was pared by 4 bases and J by 9 bases, with 9 bases between. Per germline, CDR1 SQVTM and CDR2 ANQGSEA. The CDR3 DNA reads TGCAGCGTTGCGGGCCCACAAGCTTTCTTT. Translation gives CSVAGPQAFF. Complete variable domain (other parts from reference TRBV29-1 and TRBJ1-1): SAVISQKPSRDICQRGTSLTIQCQVDSQVTMMFWYRQQPGQSLTLIATANQGSEATYESGFVIDKFPISRPNLTFSTLTVSNMSPEDSSIYLCSVAGPQAFFGQGTRLTVV.

The chain links TRBV6-6 to TRBJ2-2, with 8 bases that match TRBD2. V was clipped by 6 bases and J by 4 bases; unmatched bases: 13. Germline V gives CDR1 MNHNY, CDR2 SVGAGI (reference sequence). CDR3 length: 17 amino acids. The CDR3 DNA reads as TGTGCCAGCAGCCGATCGGATAGCGGGGCCAGCACCGGGGAGCTGTTTTTT. Encoded protein: CASSRSDSGASTGELFF.